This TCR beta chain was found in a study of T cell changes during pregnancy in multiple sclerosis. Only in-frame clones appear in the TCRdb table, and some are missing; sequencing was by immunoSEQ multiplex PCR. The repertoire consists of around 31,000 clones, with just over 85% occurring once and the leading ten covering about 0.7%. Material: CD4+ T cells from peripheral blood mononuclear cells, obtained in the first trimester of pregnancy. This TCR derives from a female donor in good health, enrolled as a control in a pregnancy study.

The CDR3 DNA is TGCGCCAGCAGCTTAACAGGTGACTTCTATGGCTACACCTTC. This translates into CASSLTGDFYGYTF. The chain uses TRBV5-1 and TRBJ1-2; possibly TRBD1 for D (5 bases). Germline lookup yields CDR1 SGHRS and CDR2 YFSETQ. V was clipped by 2 bases and J by 4 bases, with 12 bases between them. The CDR3 contains 14 residues.